This TCR beta chain originates from a study of long-term antiretroviral therapy in people with HIV. This was the immunoSEQ v3.0 assay at survey level. Assay used: immunoSEQ multiplex PCR; TCRdb lists only in-frame clones, some missing. This sample has 30,000 to 40,000 clones; around 83% occur once, and the top ten carry 6.2%. The source of this sequence is a young man with HIV. The sample consisted of unsorted PBMCs, taken 1 year after starting antiretroviral therapy.

The CDR3 nucleotides read TGCGCCAGCAGCCAAGATTGGGTGGCAGTTAACTATGGCTACACCTTC. Translating it yields CASSQDWVAVNYGYTF. The V gene is TRBV4-1, the J gene TRBJ1-2; D remains unclear. The ends were cut back, 0 bases at V and 1 base at J, with 12 bases in the middle. The germline V gene has CDR1 MGHRA and CDR2 YSYEKL. This CDR3 is 16 amino acids long.